This T cell receptor beta chain was sequenced during a study of T cell responses to AZD1222 COVID-19 vaccine (dated by TCRdb to the early 2020s). In terms of the full investigation: Because spike-specific TCR depth and breadth did not differ between the two schedules, AZD1222 recipients who got a second dose at roughly 4 weeks were pooled with those who got a second dose at roughly 12 weeks. Trial participants were enrolled by age into 18-55, 56-69 and 70-plus year subgroups, with 148, 28 and 57 TCR-sequenced participants respectively. A total of 230 to 250 trial participants underwent TCR sequencing, of whom 200 to 220 had received two doses of AZD1222 and some 25 had received two doses of the MenACWY control vaccine. Points the paper makes about the study in general: Because no day 14 peak-response samples were available, the repertoires could be characterized only after the peak T cell response. After two AZD1222 doses, both the breadth and the depth of spike-specific TCRs were significantly higher than at day 0 and than in MenACWY recipients. Participants were mostly white British, with more females than males. The authors suggested clonal diversity may have been underestimated. Vaccine-associated CD4 TCRs spanned the whole spike protein, with dominant responses in regions 160-218 and 743-854. Reportedly, almost half of the unique spike-specific TCRs recognized epitopes lying outside the regions that are mutated in the B.1.351 and B.1.1.7 variants. The 56-69-year group was small, and its depth increase did not reach significance, likely because of low power. Conclusions about previously exposed vaccinees are limited because only six or seven AZD1222 recipients were SARS-CoV-2 seropositive at baseline.

The CDR3 regions of human TCRbeta chains were analyzed by immunosequencing. As for the original processing: Repertoire TCRs were matched against a reference library of SARS-CoV-2-specific TCRs generated with the MIRA antigen-specificity platform. Breadth meant the fraction of unique TCRs that were SARS-CoV-2-associated, whereas depth meant the fraction of total T cells that were SARS-CoV-2-associated. Each spike-specific TCR was assigned to its reactive spike region and to a CD4 or CD8 class using the MIRA data. Log10-transformed breadth and depth values were compared by one-way ANOVA with Sidak's multiple comparisons tests. The immuneACCESS repertoire file appears here via TCRdb, limited to in-frame rearrangements. These files lack a portion of the clones; in checked studies, under half of the deficit traces to unresolved V genes, and the cause of the others is not known. The V and J calls and clone size are taken from that table; D and trimming were inferred from the DNA. The table for this sample lists 80,000 to 130,000 clones; 85% to 90% of them were counted only once. The ten largest clones take up 3.3% of the sample.

This clone was recorded a few times. Its antigen target is currently unknown. There are no base qualities to consult, and no much larger clone falls within one base. What this sample's time point label stands for: baseline before first vaccination. Vaccinee samples came from UK trials COV001 and COV002, including a single-blind randomized controlled phase 2/3 trial of AZD1222 (ChAdOx1 nCoV-19) in healthy adults. For TCRbeta chain sequencing, PBMC samples from trial participants were taken at day 0 and at day 28 after the second dose. Looking up the germline V gene yields CDR1 SGHTA and CDR2 FQGNSA. The CDR3 starts with the cysteine, ends with the phenylalanine, and has 14 residues. Solely the CDR3 DNA is kept, with 42 bases framed from the first base. V ends up 1 base short and J 4 bases short, with an unmatched junction base count of 4.

The sample here was peripheral blood, taken on day 0 of AZD1222 vaccination. Recombination connected TRBV7-2 to TRBJ2-7; 7 central nucleotides agree with TRBD2. This sequence originates from an adult in good health. Here the CDR3 is given as CASSLGDSGYEQYF. The sequence in DNA is TGTGCCAGCAGCTTAGGGGATAGCGGGTACGAGCAGTACTTC.